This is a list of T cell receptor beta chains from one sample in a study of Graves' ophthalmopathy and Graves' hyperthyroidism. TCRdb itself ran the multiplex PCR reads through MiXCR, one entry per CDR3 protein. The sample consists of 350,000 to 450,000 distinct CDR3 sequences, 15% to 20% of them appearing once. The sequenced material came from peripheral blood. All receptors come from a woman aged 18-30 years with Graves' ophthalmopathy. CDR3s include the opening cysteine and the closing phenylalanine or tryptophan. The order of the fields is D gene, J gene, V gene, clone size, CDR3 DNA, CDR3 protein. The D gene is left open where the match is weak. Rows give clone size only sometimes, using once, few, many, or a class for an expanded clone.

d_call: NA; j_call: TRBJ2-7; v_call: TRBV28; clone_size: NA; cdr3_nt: TGTGCCAGCAAGAGCGGGCCATTGGTCTACGAGCAGTACTTC; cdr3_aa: CASKSGPLVYEQYF
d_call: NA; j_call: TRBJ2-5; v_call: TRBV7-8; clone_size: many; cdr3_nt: TGTGCCAGCAGCCCTCGTAGAGCGGGCAGTGAGACCCAGTACTTC; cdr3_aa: CASSPRRAGSETQYF
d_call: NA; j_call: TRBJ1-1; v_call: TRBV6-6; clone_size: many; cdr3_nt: TGTGCCAGCAGTTCCATCCTGAACACTGAAGCTTTCTTT; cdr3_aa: CASSSILNTEAFF
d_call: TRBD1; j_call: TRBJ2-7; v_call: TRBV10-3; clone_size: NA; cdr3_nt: TGTGCCATCGGGGACAGGGCAAGGTCCGCCGCCTACGAGCAGTACTTC; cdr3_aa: CAIGDRARSAAYEQYF
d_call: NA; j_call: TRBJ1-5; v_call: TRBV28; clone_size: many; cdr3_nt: TGTGCCAGCAGGGGGGCAGGGAACGATCAGCCCCAGCATTTT; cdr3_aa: CASRGAGNDQPQHF
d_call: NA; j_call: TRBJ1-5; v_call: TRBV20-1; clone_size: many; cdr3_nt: TGCAGTGCTAGAGGCAGCCCAAATCAGCCCCAGCATTTT; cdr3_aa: CSARGSPNQPQHF
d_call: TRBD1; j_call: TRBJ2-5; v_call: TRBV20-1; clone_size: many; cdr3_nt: TGCAGTGCCAGACTGACAGGGGAGACCCAGTACTTC; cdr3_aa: CSARLTGETQYF
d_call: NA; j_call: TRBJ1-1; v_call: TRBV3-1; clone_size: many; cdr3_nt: TGTGCCAGCAGCCAAGAAGGATGGGGAATCGGGAACACTGAAGCTTTCTTT; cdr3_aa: CASSQEGWGIGNTEAFF
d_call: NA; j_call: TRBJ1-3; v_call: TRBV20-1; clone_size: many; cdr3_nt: TGCAGTGCCTATTTGACTGGAAACACCATATATTTT; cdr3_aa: CSAYLTGNTIYF
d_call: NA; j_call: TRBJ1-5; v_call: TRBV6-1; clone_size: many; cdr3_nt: TGTGCCGGTAGTAAGATGGGGGTCAATCAGCCCCAGCATTTT; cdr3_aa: CAGSKMGVNQPQHF
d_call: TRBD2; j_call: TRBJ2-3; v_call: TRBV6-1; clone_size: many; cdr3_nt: TGTGCCAGCAGTGAAGCGGCGGGGGGGCCAGATACGCAGTATTTT; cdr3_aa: CASSEAAGGPDTQYF